The rows below give T cell receptor beta chains drawn from one sample of a study of CXCR3-negative and CXCR3-positive naive CD8 T cells. TCRdb re-called the 5' RACE reads; every CDR3 protein appears as one record, without DNA. Seen in this sample are over 150,000 distinct CDR3 sequences; the ten most common clones hold 0.49%. The sequenced material came from naive CXCR3+ CD8+ T cells from blood. The receptors stem from a human donor in good health. Some clones in this sample may be carry-over from other donors' samples. Each CDR3 is given with its conserved first and last residue. Fields, in order: J gene, V gene, CDR3 protein.

j_call: TRBJ2-5
v_call: TRBV6-2/TRBV6-3
cdr3_aa: CASANPGTQETQCF

j_call: TRBJ2-2
v_call: TRBV6-5
cdr3_aa: CASRMSGRAMFF

j_call: TRBJ2-5
v_call: TRBV29-1
cdr3_aa: CSVSPLVEQETQYF

j_call: TRBJ1-1
v_call: TRBV12-3/TRBV12-4
cdr3_aa: CASSPSTEAFF

j_call: TRBJ1-3
v_call: TRBV7-6
cdr3_aa: CASSLGLGFAGNTIYF

j_call: TRBJ2-1
v_call: TRBV9
cdr3_aa: CASSVVQDFGTSGGPHNEQFF

j_call: TRBJ2-1
v_call: TRBV9
cdr3_aa: CASSESGILVNEQFF

j_call: TRBJ2-2
v_call: TRBV19
cdr3_aa: CASSIGALNTGELFF

j_call: TRBJ2-7
v_call: TRBV29-1
cdr3_aa: CSVETLGALSEQYF

j_call: TRBJ2-3
v_call: TRBV13
cdr3_aa: CASSFMEGFSADTQYF

j_call: TRBJ2-7
v_call: TRBV5-5
cdr3_aa: CASSIGTGEYEQYF

j_call: TRBJ2-7
v_call: TRBV5-8
cdr3_aa: CASSLGPPGKNYEQYF

j_call: TRBJ1-5
v_call: TRBV27
cdr3_aa: CASSLAGVGNQPQHF

j_call: TRBJ2-2
v_call: TRBV7-3
cdr3_aa: CASSFGMTNTGELFF

j_call: TRBJ1-2
v_call: TRBV6-6
cdr3_aa: CASSFRDRGTNYGYTF

j_call: TRBJ2-7
v_call: TRBV4-1
cdr3_aa: CASSPQDSYSYEQYF

j_call: TRBJ2-3
v_call: TRBV5-1
cdr3_aa: CASSLEGSTDTQYF

j_call: TRBJ2-7
v_call: TRBV7-9
cdr3_aa: CASSLEEGPEQYF

j_call: TRBJ1-5
v_call: TRBV12-3/TRBV12-4
cdr3_aa: CASSLTASNQPQHF

j_call: TRBJ1-2
v_call: TRBV27
cdr3_aa: CASSINRQGAPAGYTF

j_call: TRBJ2-7
v_call: TRBV7-9
cdr3_aa: CASSLDYRDEQYF

j_call: TRBJ2-7
v_call: TRBV2
cdr3_aa: CASSEFPDRGYEQYF

j_call: TRBJ1-1
v_call: TRBV12-3/TRBV12-4
cdr3_aa: CASRWGLMNTEAFF

j_call: TRBJ2-1
v_call: TRBV3-1
cdr3_aa: CASSWSGPLGTSSYNEQFF

j_call: TRBJ2-7
v_call: TRBV7-6
cdr3_aa: CASSYLGEVDEQYF

j_call: TRBJ2-7
v_call: TRBV4-2
cdr3_aa: CASSQDWGNIGEQYF